One sample yielded the 6 T cell receptor beta chains listed below, sequenced in a study of circulating CD8 cells and anti-PD-1 response in melanoma. Live CD3+CD8+TCRalphabeta+ cells were sorted into four subsets by PD-1 and/or TIGIT. Each library started from roughly 15 ng of total RNA using the QIAseq Immune Repertoire TCR panel. TCRdb called the reads again in MiXCR, with one record for every CDR3 protein. The table has hundreds of distinct CDR3 sequences, over 8.5% seen once. Specimen: CD8+ T cells from PBMCs, collected at baseline or after one month of anti-PD-1 therapy (not recorded which). The receptors come from a human donor with melanoma.

This clonotype is medium-sized. V is TRBV5-6 and J is TRBJ2-7; tentative D call: TRBD2 (5 bases). Germline V lookup: CDR1 SGHDT, CDR2 YYEEEE. The V and J ends lost 6 bases and 4 bases respectively, with 17 bases between them. The CDR3 length is 14 residues. The CDR3 nucleotides read TGTGCCAGCACCATACTAGAGGGAGTTTACGAGCAGTACTTC. It encodes CASTILEGVYEQYF.

This clonotype counts as large (0.1 to 1%). The rearrangement joins TRBV28 to TRBJ2-7; the D gene is possibly TRBD2 (5 bases). V lost 4 bases to trimming and J lost 7 bases, with 20 bases between them. This CDR3 has 15 residues. The V gene's germline CDR1 is MDHEN and CDR2 SYDVKM. The CDR3: CASSSIEGRSEEQYF. In nucleotides, the CDR3 is TGTGCCAGCAGTTCCATCGAGGGCCGGTCGGAAGAGCAGTACTTC.

Of note for this clonotype: This may be a read error: a much more frequent sequence differs by one nucleotide. This chain links TRBV28 with TRBJ2-7; D possibly corresponds to TRBD1 (6 bases). The CDR3 is 12 amino acids. CDR1 and CDR2 from the germline V gene are MDHEN and SYDVKM. CDR3 DNA sequence: TGTGCCAGCGTGGAGACAGGCTACGAGCATTACTTC. It yields the protein CASVETGYEHYF.

Judged by abundance, this clonotype is medium-sized (0.01 to 0.1%). This chain connects TRBV2 to TRBJ2-3; 7 bases line up with TRBD2. This CDR3 spans 16 amino acids. Trimming removed 1 base from V and 5 bases from J; junction bases left unmatched: 9. Germline V CDR1 and CDR2: SNHLY, FYNNEI. The CDR3 protein is CASSEGAGEMGDTQYF. CDR3 nucleotide sequence: TGTGCCAGCAGTGAAGGGGCGGGAGAAATGGGAGATACGCAGTATTTT.

By share, this clonotype counts as large (0.1 to 1%). The chain links TRBV18 to TRBJ2-5; D possibly matches TRBD1 or TRBD2 (5 bases each). Between the trimmed V and J ends, which lost 0 bases and 2 bases, there was a span of 19 bases. Germline V gene data show CDR1 as KGHSH and CDR2 as LQKENI. The CDR3 is made up of 18 amino acids. The CDR3 loop reads CASSPPVGTGVFQETQYF. The CDR3 DNA sequence: TGTGCCAGCTCACCACCAGTCGGGACCGGGGTCTTTCAAGAGACCCAGTACTTC.

This clonotype qualifies as medium-sized (0.01 to 0.1%). V is TRBV20-1 and J is TRBJ1-1, with 7 bases aligning to TRBD1. Trimming removed 7 bases from V and 4 bases from J; junction bases left unmatched: 6. The CDR3 runs 12 residues. The germline V gene has CDR1 DFQATT and CDR2 SNEGSKA (reference sequence). This CDR3 reads CSVTTGTTEAFF. CDR3 DNA sequence: TGCAGTGTAACGACAGGGACCACTGAAGCTTTCTTT.